The T cell receptor (beta chain) under discussion was sequenced for a study of CXCR3-negative and CXCR3-positive naive CD8 T cells. Study observations and caveats: Naive subsets showed comparable surface CD5, and TCR interaction strength was also inferred from TRB CDR3 physicochemistry. Cryopreserved cells showed partially decreased CXCR3 expression, and most assays used fresh PBMCs. Naive cells with CXCR3 showed TRB CDR3s that were more hydrophobic than those in CXCR3-negative naive cells.

Naive CD8+ T cells displayed a CD45RO-CCR7+CD27+CD95- phenotype. Germline CDR1 is MGHDK and CDR2 is SYGVNS. The CDR3 contains 14 residues. To note about this clonotype: What it binds is not known.

Via 5' RACE with UMI labels, TRB cDNA libraries were prepared. TCRdb re-called the 5' RACE reads and shows each CDR3 protein once, DNA omitted. In total, the table holds some 130,000 distinct CDR3 sequences. The chain combines TRBV25-1 with TRBJ2-7. The clonotype originates from a human donor in good health. Some clones in this sample may be carry-over from other donors' samples. The sequenced sample was naive CXCR3- CD8+ T cells from blood. Noted subset: CD45RO-CCR7+CD27+CD95- naive CD8+ T cells lacking CXCR3 (TNR3-). The chain's CDR3 is CASSELYGADEQYF.